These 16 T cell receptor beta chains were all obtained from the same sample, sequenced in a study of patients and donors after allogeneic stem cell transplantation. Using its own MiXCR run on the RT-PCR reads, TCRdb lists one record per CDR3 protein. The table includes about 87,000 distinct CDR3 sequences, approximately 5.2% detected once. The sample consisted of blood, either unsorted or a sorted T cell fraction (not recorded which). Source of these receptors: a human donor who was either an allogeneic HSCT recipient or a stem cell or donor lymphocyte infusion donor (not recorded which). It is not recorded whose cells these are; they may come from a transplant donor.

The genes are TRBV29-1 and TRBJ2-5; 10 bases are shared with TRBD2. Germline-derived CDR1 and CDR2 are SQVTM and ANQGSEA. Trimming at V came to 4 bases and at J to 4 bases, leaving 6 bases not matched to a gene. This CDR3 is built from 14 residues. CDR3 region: CSVGASGRGETQYF. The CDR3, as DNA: TGCAGCGTTGGGGCTAGCGGGAGAGGAGAGACCCAGTACTTC.

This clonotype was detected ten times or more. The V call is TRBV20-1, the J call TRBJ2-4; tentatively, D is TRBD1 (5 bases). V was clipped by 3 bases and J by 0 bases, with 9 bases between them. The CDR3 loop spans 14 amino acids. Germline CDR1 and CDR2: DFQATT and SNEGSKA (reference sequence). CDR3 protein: CSASAGLAKNIQYF. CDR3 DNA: TGCAGTGCTAGTGCAGGGTTAGCCAAAAACATTCAGTACTTC.

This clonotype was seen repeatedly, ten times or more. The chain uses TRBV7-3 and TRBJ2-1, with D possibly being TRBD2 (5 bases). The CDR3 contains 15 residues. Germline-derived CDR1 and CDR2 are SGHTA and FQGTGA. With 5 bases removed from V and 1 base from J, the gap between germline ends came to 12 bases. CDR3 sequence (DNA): TGTGCCAGCAGCCCGACGGGAAATTCCTACAATGAGCAGTTCTTC. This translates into CASSPTGNSYNEQFF.

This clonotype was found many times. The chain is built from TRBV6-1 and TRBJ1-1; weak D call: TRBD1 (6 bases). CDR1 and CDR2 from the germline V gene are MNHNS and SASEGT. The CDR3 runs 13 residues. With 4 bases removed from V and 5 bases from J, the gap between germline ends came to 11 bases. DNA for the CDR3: TGTGCCAGCAGTGGACAGGAGGATACTGAAGCTTTCTTT. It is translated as CASSGQEDTEAFF.

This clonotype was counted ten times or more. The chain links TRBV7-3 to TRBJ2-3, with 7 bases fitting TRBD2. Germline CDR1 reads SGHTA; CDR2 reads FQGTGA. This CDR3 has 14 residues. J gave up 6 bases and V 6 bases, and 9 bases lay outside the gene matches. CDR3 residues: CASSRGLGGDTQYF. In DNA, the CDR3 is TGTGCCAGCAGTAGAGGACTAGGAGGGGATACGCAGTATTTT.

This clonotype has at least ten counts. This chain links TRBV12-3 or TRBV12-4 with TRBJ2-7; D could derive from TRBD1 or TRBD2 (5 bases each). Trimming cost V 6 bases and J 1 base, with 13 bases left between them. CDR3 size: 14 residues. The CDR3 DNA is TGTGCCAGCAGCCCACGGGACGCTTCCTACGAGCAGTACTTC. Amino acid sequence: CASSPRDASYEQYF.

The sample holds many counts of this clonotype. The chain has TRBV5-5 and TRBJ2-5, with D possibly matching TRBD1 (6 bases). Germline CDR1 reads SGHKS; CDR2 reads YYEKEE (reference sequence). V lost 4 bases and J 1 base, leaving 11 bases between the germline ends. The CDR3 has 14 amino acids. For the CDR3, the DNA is TGTGCCAGCAGCGCCGGACAGCTCCAAGAGACCCAGTACTTC. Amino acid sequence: CASSAGQLQETQYF.

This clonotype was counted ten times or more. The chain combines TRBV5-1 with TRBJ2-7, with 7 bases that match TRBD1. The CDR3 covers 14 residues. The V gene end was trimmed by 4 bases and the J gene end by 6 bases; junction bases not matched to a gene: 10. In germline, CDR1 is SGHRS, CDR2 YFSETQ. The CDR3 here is CASSVPGGIGEQYF. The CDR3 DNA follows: TGCGCCAGCAGCGTTCCAGGGGGAATAGGCGAGCAGTACTTC.

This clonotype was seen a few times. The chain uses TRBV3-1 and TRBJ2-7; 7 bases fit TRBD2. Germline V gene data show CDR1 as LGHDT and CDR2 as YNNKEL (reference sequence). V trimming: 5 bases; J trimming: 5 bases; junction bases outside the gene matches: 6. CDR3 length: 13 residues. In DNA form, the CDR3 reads TGTGCCAGCAGCGGCGGGGGACGCGACGAGCAGTACTTC. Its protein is CASSGGGRDEQYF.

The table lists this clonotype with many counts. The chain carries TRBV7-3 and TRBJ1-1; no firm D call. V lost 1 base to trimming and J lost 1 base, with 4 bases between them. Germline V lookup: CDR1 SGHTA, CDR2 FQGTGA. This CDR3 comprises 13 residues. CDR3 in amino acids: CASSLITNTEAFF. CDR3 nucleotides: TGTGCCAGCAGCTTAATTACGAACACTGAAGCTTTCTTT. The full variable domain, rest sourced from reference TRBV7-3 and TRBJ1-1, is GAGVSQTPSNKVTEKGKYVELRCDPISGHTALYWYRQSLGQGPEFLIYFQGTGAADDSGLPNDRFFAVRPEGSVSTLKIQRTERGDSAVYLCASSLITNTEAFFGQGTRLTVV.

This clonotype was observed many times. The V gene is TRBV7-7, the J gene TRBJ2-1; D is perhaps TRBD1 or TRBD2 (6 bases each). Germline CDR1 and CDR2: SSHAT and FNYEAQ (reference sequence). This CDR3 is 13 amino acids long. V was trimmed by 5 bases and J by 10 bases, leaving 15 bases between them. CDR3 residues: CASSPGGGQEQFF. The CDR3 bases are TGTGCCAGCAGCCCCGGTGGGGGGCAAGAGCAGTTCTTC.

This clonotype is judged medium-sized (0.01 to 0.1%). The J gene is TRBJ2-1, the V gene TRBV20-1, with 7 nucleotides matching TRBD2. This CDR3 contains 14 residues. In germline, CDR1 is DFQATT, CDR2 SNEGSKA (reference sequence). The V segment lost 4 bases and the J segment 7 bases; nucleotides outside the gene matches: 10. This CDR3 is CSAKGTTRVNEQFF. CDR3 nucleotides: TGCAGTGCTAAGGGGACTACGAGAGTGAATGAGCAGTTCTTC.

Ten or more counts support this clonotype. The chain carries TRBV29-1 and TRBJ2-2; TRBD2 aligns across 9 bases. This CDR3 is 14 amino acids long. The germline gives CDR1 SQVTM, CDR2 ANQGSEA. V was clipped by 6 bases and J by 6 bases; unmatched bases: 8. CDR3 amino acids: CSVGSGRGAGELFF. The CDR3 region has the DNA TGCAGCGTCGGTAGCGGGAGAGGGGCCGGGGAGCTGTTTTTT.

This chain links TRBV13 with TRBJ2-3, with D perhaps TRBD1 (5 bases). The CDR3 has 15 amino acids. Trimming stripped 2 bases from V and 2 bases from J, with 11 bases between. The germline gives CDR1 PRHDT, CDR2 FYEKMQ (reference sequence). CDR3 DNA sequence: TGTGCCAGCAGCTTACTAACAGGAGCCACAGATACGCAGTATTTT. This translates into CASSLLTGATDTQYF. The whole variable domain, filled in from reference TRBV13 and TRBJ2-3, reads AAGVIQSPRHLIKEKRETATLKCYPIPRHDTVYWYQQGPGQDPQFLISFYEKMQSDKGSIPDRFSAQQFSDYHSELNMSSLELGDSALYFCASSLLTGATDTQYFGPGTRLTVL.

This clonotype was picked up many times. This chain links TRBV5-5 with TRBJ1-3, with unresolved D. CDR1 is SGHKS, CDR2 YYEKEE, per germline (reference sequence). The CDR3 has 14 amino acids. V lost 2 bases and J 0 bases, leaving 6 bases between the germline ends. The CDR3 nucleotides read TGTGCCAGCAGCTTTCAAAGCTCTGGAAACACCATATATTTT. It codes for CASSFQSSGNTIYF.

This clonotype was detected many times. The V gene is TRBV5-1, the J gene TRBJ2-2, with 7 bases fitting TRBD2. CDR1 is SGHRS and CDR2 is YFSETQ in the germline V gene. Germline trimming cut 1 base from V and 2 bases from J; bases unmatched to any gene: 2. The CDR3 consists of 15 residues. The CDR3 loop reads CASSLRAGNTGELFF. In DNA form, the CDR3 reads TGCGCCAGCAGCTTGAGAGCGGGAAACACCGGGGAGCTGTTTTTT.